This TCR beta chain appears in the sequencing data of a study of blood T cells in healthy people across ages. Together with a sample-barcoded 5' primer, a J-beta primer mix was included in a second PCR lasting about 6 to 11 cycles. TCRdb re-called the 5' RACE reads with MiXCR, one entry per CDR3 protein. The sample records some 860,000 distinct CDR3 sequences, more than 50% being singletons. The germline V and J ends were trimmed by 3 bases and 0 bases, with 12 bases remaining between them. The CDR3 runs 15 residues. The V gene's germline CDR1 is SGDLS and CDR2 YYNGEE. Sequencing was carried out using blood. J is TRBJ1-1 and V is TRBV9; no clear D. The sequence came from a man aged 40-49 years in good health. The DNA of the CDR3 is TGTGCCAGCAGCGCCCGGACTGTTATGAACACTGAAGCTTTCTTT. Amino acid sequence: CASSARTVMNTEAFF. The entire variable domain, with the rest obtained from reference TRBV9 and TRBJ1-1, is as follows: DSGVTQTPKHLITATGQRVTLRCSPRSGDLSVYWYQQSLDQGLQFLIQYYNGEERAKGNILERFSAQQFPDLHSELNLSSLELGDSALYFCASSARTVMNTEAFFGQGTRLTVV.